The 29 T cell receptor beta chains below all came from one sample that was sequenced in a study of shared clonotypes between healthy human individuals. Using immunoSEQ multiplex PCR, the repertoire was profiled, and TCRdb retains in-frame clones only, with some absent. The table has over 2 million clones, less than 95% seen once. Sequencing was done on a sample of naive CD4+ T cells from PBMCs. Specified subset: CD45RA+ positively selected. These receptors all come from a man aged 18 to 30 in good health. Some clones in this sample may be carry-over from other donors' samples.

This sequence joins TRBV6-6 and TRBJ2-7; 12 nucleotides match TRBD2. The CDR3 extends over 16 amino acids. J gave up 4 bases and V 6 bases, and 10 bases lay outside the gene matches. The V gene's germline CDR1 is MNHNY and CDR2 SVGAGI (reference sequence). CDR3 nucleotides: TGTGCCAGCAGCCCCCTAGCGGGAGGGTACACTTACGAGCAGTACTTC. Its translation: CASSPLAGGYTYEQYF.

The chain is built from TRBV20-1 and TRBJ2-2; D gene ambiguous. In germline, CDR1 is DFQATT, CDR2 SNEGSKA (reference sequence). Trimming removed 6 bases from V and 6 bases from J, with 8 bases in between. This CDR3 has 11 residues. CDR3 nucleotides: TGCAGTGCCTGGATCGCCGGGGAGCTGTTTTTT. The encoded protein is CSAWIAGELFF.

The rearrangement joins TRBV4-1 to TRBJ2-1; D remains ambiguous. CDR3 length: 17 amino acids. In germline, CDR1 is MGHRA, CDR2 YSYEKL. Trimming left V 0 bases short and J 9 bases short, with 21 bases between. This CDR3 is CASSQDPRPLRRSEQFF. The CDR3 coding sequence is TGCGCCAGCAGCCAAGATCCCAGACCTCTTCGGCGGAGTGAGCAGTTCTTC.

The rearrangement joins TRBV9 to TRBJ2-3, with 8 bases identical to TRBD2. The CDR3 sequence is 14 residues long. The V segment lost 3 bases and the J segment 7 bases; nucleotides outside the gene matches: 7. The germline V gene encodes CDR1 SGDLS and CDR2 YYNGEE. As DNA, the CDR3 is TGTGCCAGCAGCGGCAGCGGGAGTCCAAATACGCAGTATTTT. This codes for CASSGSGSPNTQYF.

V gene TRBV19 combines with J gene TRBJ1-5; a weak D match, TRBD1 (5 bases). Germline V lookup: CDR1 LNHDA, CDR2 SQIVND (reference sequence). The CDR3 has 16 amino acids. The ends were cut back, 3 bases at V and 7 bases at J, with 19 bases in the middle. CDR3 protein: CASSILSAGNQQPQHF. CDR3 bases: TGTGCCAGTAGTATCTTAAGCGCAGGGAACCAGCAGCCCCAGCATTTT.

The chain carries TRBV19 and TRBJ2-7; no firm D call. The CDR3 totals 15 residues. Trimming left V 4 bases short and J 0 bases short, with 13 bases between. Germline values: CDR1 LNHDA, CDR2 SQIVND (reference sequence). The CDR3 is CASSSTLRFSYEQYF. The DNA for the CDR3 is TGTGCCAGTAGTAGCACACTACGCTTCTCCTACGAGCAGTACTTC.

In regard to this clone: The same CDR3 arises from other DNA sequences in this sample as well. The CDR3 sequence is CASSPGTDEKLFF. Written as DNA, the CDR3 is TGCGCCAGCAGCCCCGGGACAGATGAAAAACTGTTTTTT. The V call is TRBV5-1, the J call TRBJ1-4, with 7 bases matching TRBD1. The V segment lost 4 bases and the J segment 6 bases; nucleotides outside the gene matches: 3. Germline V gives CDR1 SGHRS, CDR2 YFSETQ. CDR3 length: 13 residues.

The V gene is TRBV7-9, the J gene TRBJ1-2; a weak D match, TRBD1 (6 bases). Germline lookup yields CDR1 SEHNR and CDR2 FQNEAQ (reference sequence). This CDR3 is 17 amino acids long. Trimming cost V 5 bases and J 6 bases, with 25 bases left between them. The CDR3 nucleotides read TGTGCCAGCAGCCAACTGTGGCTGACAGGAGGGTCGGATGGCTACACCTTC. It translates to CASSQLWLTGGSDGYTF. Complete variable domain (other parts from reference TRBV7-9 and TRBJ1-2): DTGVSQNPRHKITKRGQNVTFRCDPISEHNRLYWYRQTLGQGPEFLTYFQNEAQLEKSRLLSDRFSAERPKGSFSTLEIQRTEQGDSAMYLCASSQLWLTGGSDGYTFGSGTRLTVV.

The genes are TRBV6-5 and TRBJ2-3, with TRBD2 as a possible D gene (7 bases). The CDR3 sequence is 16 residues long. The germline V gene has CDR1 MNHEY and CDR2 SVGAGI. V lost 2 bases and J lost 4, with 16 bases in between. CDR3 amino acids: CASSYGGGGGADTQYF. The CDR3 DNA is TGTGCCAGCAGTTACGGCGGCGGAGGGGGGGCAGATACGCAGTATTTT.

As DNA, the CDR3 is TGTGCCAGCAAAGGTTGGGATCCCGGGGAGCTGTTTTTT. Amino acid sequence: CASKGWDPGELFF. This chain connects TRBV5-8 to TRBJ2-2; D not certain. Trimming removed 6 bases from V and 6 bases from J, with 12 bases in between. Germline V CDR1 and CDR2: SGHTS, YDEGEE. This CDR3 has 13 residues.

In this sample, this clone turned up once. This chain uses TRBV30 with TRBJ2-3; D is perhaps TRBD1 or TRBD2 (5 bases each). Per the germline V gene, CDR1 is GTSNPN and CDR2 is SVGIG (reference sequence). Trimming left V 0 bases short and J 2 bases short, with 9 bases between. This CDR3 has 14 residues. The DNA of the CDR3 is TGTGCCTGGAGTGTAGCAGGGACCACAGATACGCAGTATTTT. Translating it yields CAWSVAGTTDTQYF.

V usage is TRBV27 and J usage is TRBJ2-7, with 8 bases aligning to TRBD2. The CDR3 length is 16 residues. From germline, CDR1 is MNHEY and CDR2 SMNVEV (reference sequence). Trimming removed 6 bases from V and 0 bases from J; junction bases left unmatched: 10. Written as DNA, the CDR3 is TGTGCCAGCAGCCCCCGGGAGGGTGGGAGCTCCTACGAGCAGTACTTC. Encoded protein: CASSPREGGSSYEQYF.

The chain combines TRBV19 with TRBJ1-4, with 7 positions matching TRBD1. V was pared by 5 bases and J by 9 bases, with 12 bases of the junction left unmatched. This CDR3 region has 15 residues. Per germline, CDR1 LNHDA and CDR2 SQIVND (reference sequence). The CDR3: CASSSTGVVKKKLFF. The CDR3 DNA reads TGTGCCAGTAGTTCCACAGGGGTAGTTAAGAAAAAACTGTTTTTT.

V usage is TRBV15 and J usage is TRBJ2-5; D possibly matches TRBD1 or TRBD2 (6 bases each). The CDR3 length is 13 residues. V shed 5 bases and J shed 5 bases, with 12 bases lying between them. The germline gives CDR1 LNHNV, CDR2 YYDKDF (reference sequence). CDR3 loop: CATSATGRETQYF. The DNA of the CDR3 is TGTGCCACCAGCGCCACAGGGAGGGAGACCCAGTACTTC.

This rearrangement joins TRBV7-8 to TRBJ2-2; D uncertain. This CDR3 region has 14 residues. Germline V CDR1 and CDR2: SGHVS, FQNEAQ. The V end lost 5 bases, the J end lost 8 bases, and 15 bases lay between the germline ends. CDR3 sequence (DNA): TGTGCCAGCAGCCCAAGGACGGCGGTGGGGGAGCTGTTTTTT. Protein: CASSPRTAVGELFF.

The V call is TRBV28, the J call TRBJ1-5; a weak D match, TRBD1 (6 bases). CDR1 is MDHEN, CDR2 SYDVKM, per germline. V gave up 2 bases and J gave up 0 bases, with 14 bases separating them. The CDR3 is 17 residues long. The CDR3 DNA reads TGTGCCAGCAGTTTACCCCGGGGGGCCATTAGCAATCAGCCCCAGCATTTT. This gives the protein CASSLPRGAISNQPQHF.

The gene calls are TRBV4-1 and TRBJ1-3, with no clear D. The V and J ends lost 4 bases and 0 bases respectively, with 10 bases between them. Germline CDR1 MGHRA, CDR2 YSYEKL. The CDR3 spans 15 residues. CDR3: CASSPYRDSGNTIYF. The CDR3 DNA follows: TGCGCCAGCAGCCCCTACCGGGACTCTGGAAACACCATATATTTT.

This clone was picked up a small number of times. This chain links TRBV30 with TRBJ1-1; no firm D call. CDR3 length: 14 amino acids. Trimming shortened V by 1 base and J by 4 bases, and 13 bases separated the two germline ends. The germline CDR1 and CDR2 sequences are GTSNPN and SVGIG (reference sequence). The CDR3 reads CAWSAYSKATEAFF. The CDR3 DNA reads TGTGCCTGGAGTGCCTACAGTAAGGCCACTGAAGCTTTCTTT.

Only one count was recorded for this clone. The rearrangement uses TRBV9 and TRBJ2-7, with 11 bases fitting TRBD2. This CDR3 has 15 residues. The junction had 5 bases not matched to a gene; V was cut back by 0 bases and J by 6 bases. Germline values: CDR1 SGDLS, CDR2 YYNGEE. CDR3 nucleotides: TGTGCCAGCAGCGTAGATCTAGCGGGAGGTATCGAGCAGTACTTC. This translates into CASSVDLAGGIEQYF.

This clone appeared a single time. This chain joins TRBV19 and TRBJ1-4; D is unclear. Germline-derived CDR1 and CDR2 are LNHDA and SQIVND (reference sequence). The CDR3 is 14 residues long. Trimming took 6 bases from V and 2 from J, leaving 10 bases between them. CDR3 coding DNA: TGTGCCAGTAGATCGAGTACGACTAATGAAAAACTGTTTTTT. Protein: CASRSSTTNEKLFF. The variable domain in full, completed from reference TRBV19 and TRBJ1-4, reads DGGITQSPKYLFRKEGQNVTLSCEQNLNHDAMYWYRQDPGQGLRLIYYSQIVNDFQKGDIAEGYSVSREKKESFPLTVTSAQKNPTAFYLCASRSSTTNEKLFFGSGTQLSVL.

The chain joins TRBV7-3 to TRBJ2-3; 8 bases map to TRBD1. Germline CDR1 reads SGHTA; CDR2 reads FQGTGA. V shed 2 bases and J 5 bases; nucleotides not matched to a gene: 3. CDR3 length: 14 amino acids. CDR3 DNA sequence: TGTGCCAGCAGCTTAGCAGGGGGCAAAGATACGCAGTATTTT. This sequence encodes CASSLAGGKDTQYF.

V and J are TRBV6-1 and TRBJ2-7; maybe TRBD1 (6 bases). The germline V gene has CDR1 MNHNS and CDR2 SASEGT. The CDR3 is made up of 15 amino acids. V gave up 0 bases and J gave up 3 bases, with 12 bases separating them. The CDR3 nucleotides are TGTGCCAGCAGTGAAGCGGGGACACCTTACTACGAGCAGTACTTC. It encodes CASSEAGTPYYEQYF.

The chain carries TRBV5-1 and TRBJ2-7; the D gene is possibly TRBD1 (6 bases). CDR1 and CDR2 (germline): SGHRS, YFSETQ. CDR3 size: 13 residues. Trimming removed 4 bases from V and 6 bases from J, with 14 bases in between. CDR3 DNA: TGCGCCAGCAGCCCTCAGGGGAGCGGCGAGCAGTACTTC. Translated: CASSPQGSGEQYF.

This chain joins TRBV30 and TRBJ2-3; 9 positions agree with TRBD2. The CDR3 loop spans 15 amino acids. Germline lookup yields CDR1 GTSNPN and CDR2 SVGIG (reference sequence). Trimming at V came to 0 bases and at J to 4 bases, leaving 5 bases not matched to a gene. CDR3 nucleotides: TGTGCCTGGAGTGTGACCAGCGGGAGGCCAGATACGCAGTATTTT. As protein: CAWSVTSGRPDTQYF.

The chain employs TRBV9 and TRBJ2-7; TRBD1 aligns across 7 bases. This CDR3 region has 14 residues. V was clipped by 3 bases and J by 3 bases; unmatched bases: 6. Germline V gene data show CDR1 as SGDLS and CDR2 as YYNGEE. The CDR3 sequence: CASSAVTGSYEQYF. The DNA for the CDR3 is TGTGCCAGCAGCGCAGTGACAGGGAGCTACGAGCAGTACTTC. Full variable domain (remainder filled in from reference TRBV9 and TRBJ2-7): DSGVTQTPKHLITATGQRVTLRCSPRSGDLSVYWYQQSLDQGLQFLIQYYNGEERAKGNILERFSAQQFPDLHSELNLSSLELGDSALYFCASSAVTGSYEQYFGPGTRLTVT.

The chain is built from TRBV19 and TRBJ2-7; TRBD1 matches at 8 bases. The V segment lost 5 bases and the J segment 6 bases; nucleotides outside the gene matches: 6. Germline values: CDR1 LNHDA, CDR2 SQIVND (reference sequence). The CDR3 consists of 13 residues. The CDR3 coding sequence is TGTGCCAGTAGTTACGACAGGGGCACCGAGCAGTACTTC. This sequence encodes CASSYDRGTEQYF.

The chain carries TRBV5-6 and TRBJ2-7; D may match TRBD1 or TRBD2 (5 bases each). With 4 bases removed from V and 3 bases from J, the gap between germline ends came to 14 bases. Germline loops: CDR1 SGHDT, CDR2 YYEEEE. CDR3 size: 14 residues. The CDR3 nucleotides read TGTGCCAGCAGCCTTAGTCCAGGGAGCTACGAGCAGTACTTC. This gives the protein CASSLSPGSYEQYF.

The table lists this clone with a count of one. The chain couples TRBV18 to TRBJ2-7; D possibly corresponds to TRBD1 (5 bases). This CDR3 contains 14 residues. Germline CDR1 reads KGHSH; CDR2 reads LQKENI. Trimming took off 6 bases at V and 3 bases at J, with 15 bases between the two ends. In DNA, the CDR3 is TGTGCCAGCTCCCCTCAACCGCAGGGCTACGAGCAGTACTTC. This translates into CASSPQPQGYEQYF.

The chain uses TRBV10-3 and TRBJ2-1; TRBD2 is a possible D gene (6 bases). The CDR3 covers 15 residues. The germline CDR1 and CDR2 sequences are ENHRY and SYGVKD. V was pared by 11 bases and J by 0 bases, with 17 bases between. CDR3: CAGATGGSSYNEQFF. Here the CDR3 DNA reads TGTGCCGGCGCTACTGGGGGGAGCTCCTACAATGAGCAGTTCTTC.